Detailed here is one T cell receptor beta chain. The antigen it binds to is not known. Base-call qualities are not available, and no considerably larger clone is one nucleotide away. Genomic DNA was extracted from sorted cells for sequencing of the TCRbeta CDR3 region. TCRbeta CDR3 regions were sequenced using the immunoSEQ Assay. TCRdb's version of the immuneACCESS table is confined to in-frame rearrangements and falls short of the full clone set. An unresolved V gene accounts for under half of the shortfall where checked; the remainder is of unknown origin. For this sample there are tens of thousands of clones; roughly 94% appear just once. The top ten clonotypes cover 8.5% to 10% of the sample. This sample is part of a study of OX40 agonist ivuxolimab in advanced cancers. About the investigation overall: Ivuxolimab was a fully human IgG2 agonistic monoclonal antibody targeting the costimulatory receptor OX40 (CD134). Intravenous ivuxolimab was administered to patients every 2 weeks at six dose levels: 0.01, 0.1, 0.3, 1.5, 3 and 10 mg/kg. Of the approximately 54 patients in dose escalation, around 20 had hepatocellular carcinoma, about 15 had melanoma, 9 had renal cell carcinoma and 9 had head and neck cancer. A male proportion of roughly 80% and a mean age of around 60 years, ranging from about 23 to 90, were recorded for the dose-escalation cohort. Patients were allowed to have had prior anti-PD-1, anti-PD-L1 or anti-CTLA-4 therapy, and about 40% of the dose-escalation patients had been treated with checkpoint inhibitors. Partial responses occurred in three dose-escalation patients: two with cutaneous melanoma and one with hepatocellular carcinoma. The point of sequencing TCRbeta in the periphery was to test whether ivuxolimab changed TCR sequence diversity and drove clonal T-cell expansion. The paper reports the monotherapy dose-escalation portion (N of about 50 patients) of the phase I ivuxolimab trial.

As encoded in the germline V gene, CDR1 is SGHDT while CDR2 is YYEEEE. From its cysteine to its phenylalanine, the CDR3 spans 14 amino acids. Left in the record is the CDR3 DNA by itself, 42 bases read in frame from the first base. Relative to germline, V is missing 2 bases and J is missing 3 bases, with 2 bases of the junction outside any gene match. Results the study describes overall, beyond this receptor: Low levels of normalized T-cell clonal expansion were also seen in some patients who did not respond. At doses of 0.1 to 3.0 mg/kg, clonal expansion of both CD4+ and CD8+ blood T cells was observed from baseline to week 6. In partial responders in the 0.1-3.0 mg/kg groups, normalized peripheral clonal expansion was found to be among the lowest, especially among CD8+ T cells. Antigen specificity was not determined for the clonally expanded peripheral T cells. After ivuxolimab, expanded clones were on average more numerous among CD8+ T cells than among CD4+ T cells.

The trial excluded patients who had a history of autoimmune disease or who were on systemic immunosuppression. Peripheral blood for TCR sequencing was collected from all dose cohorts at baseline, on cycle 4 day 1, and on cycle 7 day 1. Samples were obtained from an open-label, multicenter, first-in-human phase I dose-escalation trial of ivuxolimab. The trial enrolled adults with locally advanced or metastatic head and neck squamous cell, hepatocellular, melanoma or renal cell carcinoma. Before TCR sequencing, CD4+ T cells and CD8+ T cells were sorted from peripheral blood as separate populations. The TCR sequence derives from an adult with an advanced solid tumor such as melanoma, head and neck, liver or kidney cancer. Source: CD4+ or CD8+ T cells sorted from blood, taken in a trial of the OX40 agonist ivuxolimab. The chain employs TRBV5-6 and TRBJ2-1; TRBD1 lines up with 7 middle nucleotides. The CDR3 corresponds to CASSFWDSYNEQFF. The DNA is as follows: TGTGCCAGCAGCTTTTGGGACAGCTACAATGAGCAGTTCTTC.